Sequencing of this T cell receptor (beta chain) was carried out in a study of cytomegalovirus exposure and HLA in healthy donors. About the research overall: Under 85% of 350 to 400 genotyped donors fell in the Caucasian-associated ancestry cluster. Regarding the study as a whole: Reports indicate that TCR beta sequences accurately predicted the HLA-A and HLA-B alleles of most subjects.

CDR3 length: 16 residues. Germline V CDR1 and CDR2: LNHDA, SQIVND (reference sequence). V gave up 10 bases and J gave up 6 bases, with 25 bases separating them. PCR primers comprised 60 Vbeta and 13 Jbeta primers. TCRdb's table, derived via immunoSEQ multiplex PCR, lists solely in-frame clones and lacks some. Of about 140,000 clones listed, 80% are singletons. Note on this clone: The antigen remains undetermined.

The origin of this receptor is a man over 45 in good health and CMV-seronegative. The chain combines TRBV19 with TRBJ1-5, with a possible D match to TRBD1 (5 bases). The sample consisted of PBMCs. The DNA for the CDR3 is TGTGCCACCAGCGGGTTACAGGTTATTGCTGTTCAGCCCCAGCATTTT. It is translated as CATSGLQVIAVQPQHF.